A selection of T cell receptor beta chains follows, all from one sample in a study of T cell changes during pregnancy in multiple sclerosis. Libraries were prepared by immunoSEQ multiplex PCR; TCRdb keeps only in-frame clonotypes and omits some of them. This table has approximately 60,000 clones, 90% appearing once. The sample here was peripheral blood, taken in the third trimester of pregnancy. The receptors were gathered from a female donor in good health, enrolled as a control in a pregnancy study. The CDR3 runs from the conserved cysteine through the conserved F or W. Each record gives: V gene, J gene, D gene, clone size, CDR3 protein, CDR3 DNA. The D gene is left open where the match is weak. Not every row has a clone size; where given, it reads once, few, many or a size class.

v_gene: TRBV30; j_gene: TRBJ1-2; d_gene: NA; abundance: NA; CDR3aa: CAWSLMSLKSPHGYTF; CDR3nt: TGTGCCTGGAGCCTCATGTCCCTGAAAAGCCCTCATGGCTACACCTTC
v_gene: TRBV25-1; j_gene: TRBJ2-5; d_gene: NA; abundance: NA; CDR3aa: CASSEGRRAWGETQYF; CDR3nt: TGTGCCAGCAGCGAAGGGCGCAGGGCCTGGGGAGAGACCCAGTACTTC
v_gene: TRBV11-2; j_gene: TRBJ2-3; d_gene: NA; abundance: NA; CDR3aa: CASSLVAIETDTQYF; CDR3nt: TGTGCCAGCAGCTTAGTAGCCATCGAAACAGATACGCAGTATTTT
v_gene: TRBV27; j_gene: TRBJ2-5; d_gene: TRBD2; abundance: NA; CDR3aa: CASSLRSGRETQYF; CDR3nt: TGTGCCAGCAGTCTACGTAGCGGGAGGGAGACCCAGTACTTC
v_gene: TRBV6-1; j_gene: TRBJ2-7; d_gene: NA; abundance: NA; CDR3aa: CASSRQGTYEQYF; CDR3nt: TGTGCCAGCAGTCGTCAGGGGACCTACGAGCAGTACTTC
v_gene: TRBV19; j_gene: TRBJ2-7; d_gene: TRBD2; abundance: NA; CDR3aa: CASSTRTSGINEQYF; CDR3nt: TGTGCCAGTAGTACCCGGACTAGCGGGATCAACGAGCAGTACTTC
v_gene: TRBV6-1; j_gene: TRBJ2-1; d_gene: TRBD2; abundance: NA; CDR3aa: CASSDPIAGGNEQFF; CDR3nt: TGTGCCAGCAGTGACCCCATAGCGGGGGGGAATGAGCAGTTCTTC
v_gene: TRBV19; j_gene: TRBJ2-7; d_gene: TRBD2; abundance: medium-sized; CDR3aa: CASSPTSAGWEQYF; CDR3nt: TGTGCCAGTAGTCCGACTAGCGCCGGTTGGGAGCAGTACTTC
v_gene: TRBV6-5; j_gene: TRBJ2-7; d_gene: TRBD2; abundance: NA; CDR3aa: CASSYLAGGRSYEQYF; CDR3nt: TGTGCCAGCAGTTATTTAGCGGGGGGGCGGTCCTACGAGCAGTACTTC
v_gene: TRBV27; j_gene: TRBJ2-7; d_gene: NA; abundance: NA; CDR3aa: CASSLTGSSYEQYF; CDR3nt: TGTGCCAGCAGCCTAACAGGCAGCTCCTACGAGCAGTACTTC
v_gene: TRBV19; j_gene: TRBJ1-3; d_gene: NA; abundance: NA; CDR3aa: CASSIDHRSTSGNTIYF; CDR3nt: TGTGCCAGTAGTATAGATCATCGGAGTACCTCTGGAAACACCATATATTTT
v_gene: TRBV6-1; j_gene: TRBJ1-1; d_gene: TRBD1; abundance: NA; CDR3aa: CASSLDRAMNTEAFF; CDR3nt: TGTGCCAGCAGCCTAGACAGGGCTATGAACACTGAAGCTTTCTTT
v_gene: TRBV7-6; j_gene: TRBJ2-7; d_gene: TRBD2; abundance: NA; CDR3aa: CASSQLAGGRYEQYF; CDR3nt: TGTGCCAGCAGCCAACTAGCGGGGGGAAGGTACGAGCAGTACTTC
v_gene: TRBV29-1; j_gene: TRBJ1-2; d_gene: TRBD1; abundance: NA; CDR3aa: CSVVATGKGYTF; CDR3nt: TGCAGCGTTGTGGCGACAGGGAAAGGCTACACCTTC
v_gene: TRBV2; j_gene: TRBJ2-1; d_gene: NA; abundance: NA; CDR3aa: CASSEFLASHNEQFF; CDR3nt: TGTGCCAGCAGTGAATTCCTAGCGTCACACAATGAGCAGTTCTTC
v_gene: TRBV5-4; j_gene: TRBJ2-1; d_gene: TRBD2; abundance: NA; CDR3aa: CASSLGETSDYNEQFF; CDR3nt: TGTGCCAGCAGCTTAGGTGAGACTAGCGACTACAATGAGCAGTTCTTC
v_gene: TRBV2; j_gene: TRBJ1-2; d_gene: TRBD1; abundance: few; CDR3aa: CASGSLQGAGYTF; CDR3nt: TGTGCCAGCGGTAGCCTACAGGGGGCGGGCTACACCTTC
v_gene: TRBV6-4; j_gene: TRBJ2-1; d_gene: TRBD2; abundance: NA; CDR3aa: CASSDSTSGSNEQFF; CDR3nt: TGTGCCAGCAGTGACTCGACTAGCGGGAGCAATGAGCAGTTCTTC
v_gene: TRBV27; j_gene: TRBJ1-5; d_gene: NA; abundance: NA; CDR3aa: CASSRGASNQPQHF; CDR3nt: TGTGCCAGCAGCCGGGGGGCTAGCAATCAGCCCCAGCATTTT
v_gene: TRBV19; j_gene: TRBJ1-3; d_gene: NA; abundance: few; CDR3aa: CASSINGGSGNTIYF; CDR3nt: TGTGCCAGTAGTATAAACGGTGGCTCTGGAAACACCATATATTTT
v_gene: TRBV6-4; j_gene: TRBJ1-2; d_gene: NA; abundance: few; CDR3aa: CASSETGVQHGYTF; CDR3nt: TGTGCCAGCAGTGAGACAGGTGTTCAGCATGGCTACACCTTC
v_gene: TRBV27; j_gene: TRBJ2-2; d_gene: NA; abundance: NA; CDR3aa: CASSGKTGRATGELFF; CDR3nt: TGTGCCAGTTCCGGTAAAACAGGGCGGGCCACCGGGGAGCTGTTTTTT
v_gene: TRBV10-3; j_gene: TRBJ1-2; d_gene: NA; abundance: NA; CDR3aa: CAISEPTPFYGYTF; CDR3nt: TGTGCCATCAGCGAACCGACTCCATTCTATGGCTACACCTTC
v_gene: TRBV9; j_gene: TRBJ2-7; d_gene: TRBD2; abundance: NA; CDR3aa: CASSVASGGAGEQYF; CDR3nt: TGTGCCAGCAGCGTGGCTAGCGGGGGGGCCGGGGAGCAGTACTTC
v_gene: TRBV27; j_gene: TRBJ2-7; d_gene: NA; abundance: once; CDR3aa: CASSPTGFHEQYF; CDR3nt: TGTGCCAGCAGTCCCACAGGGTTCCACGAGCAGTACTTC
v_gene: TRBV5-1; j_gene: TRBJ2-6; d_gene: TRBD1; abundance: NA; CDR3aa: CASSAGQGWDSGANVLTF; CDR3nt: TGCGCCAGCAGCGCCGGACAGGGTTGGGACTCTGGGGCCAACGTCCTGACTTTC
v_gene: TRBV28; j_gene: TRBJ1-1; d_gene: NA; abundance: NA; CDR3aa: CASTLDEVGTEAFF; CDR3nt: TGTGCCAGCACTTTAGACGAGGTCGGCACTGAAGCTTTCTTT
v_gene: TRBV6-5; j_gene: TRBJ2-7; d_gene: TRBD1; abundance: once; CDR3aa: CASRTTGDEQYF; CDR3nt: TGTGCCAGCAGGACAACAGGGGACGAGCAGTACTTC
v_gene: TRBV18; j_gene: TRBJ2-3; d_gene: NA; abundance: once; CDR3aa: CASSPVPITDTQYF; CDR3nt: TGTGCCAGCTCACCAGTTCCAATCACAGATACGCAGTATTTT
v_gene: TRBV9; j_gene: TRBJ1-5; d_gene: NA; abundance: NA; CDR3aa: CASSARSNQPQHF; CDR3nt: TGTGCCAGCAGCGCCCGTAGCAATCAGCCCCAGCATTTT
v_gene: TRBV11-3; j_gene: TRBJ1-1; d_gene: NA; abundance: NA; CDR3aa: CASSLDVTLNTEAFF; CDR3nt: TGTGCCAGCAGCTTAGATGTTACTTTAAACACTGAAGCTTTCTTT
v_gene: TRBV2; j_gene: TRBJ1-2; d_gene: NA; abundance: NA; CDR3aa: CASRIESPPGYTF; CDR3nt: TGTGCCAGCAGAATCGAGTCCCCGCCGGGCTACACCTTC
v_gene: TRBV10-3; j_gene: TRBJ2-1; d_gene: TRBD2; abundance: NA; CDR3aa: CAIRELAGPYNEQFF; CDR3nt: TGTGCCATCAGGGAACTAGCGGGACCTTACAATGAGCAGTTCTTC
v_gene: TRBV2; j_gene: TRBJ2-7; d_gene: NA; abundance: NA; CDR3aa: CASSKDRTPSYEQYF; CDR3nt: TGTGCCAGCAGTAAAGACAGGACCCCCTCCTACGAGCAGTACTTC
v_gene: TRBV7-2; j_gene: TRBJ2-3; d_gene: TRBD2; abundance: NA; CDR3aa: CASSPSGSVDTQYF; CDR3nt: TGTGCCAGCAGTCCTAGCGGGAGTGTTGATACGCAGTATTTT
v_gene: TRBV11-3; j_gene: TRBJ2-3; d_gene: NA; abundance: NA; CDR3aa: CASSLGRGATDTQYF; CDR3nt: TGTGCCAGCAGCTTAGGTCGGGGGGCCACAGATACGCAGTATTTT
v_gene: TRBV30; j_gene: TRBJ2-5; d_gene: NA; abundance: NA; CDR3aa: CAWRDLPQETQYF; CDR3nt: TGTGCCTGGAGGGACTTGCCCCAAGAGACCCAGTACTTC
v_gene: TRBV14; j_gene: TRBJ1-2; d_gene: NA; abundance: NA; CDR3aa: CASSPGHTYGYTF; CDR3nt: TGTGCCAGCAGCCCAGGACACACCTATGGCTACACCTTC
v_gene: TRBV9; j_gene: TRBJ2-2; d_gene: TRBD2; abundance: NA; CDR3aa: CASSVSGRPNTGELFF; CDR3nt: TGTGCCAGCAGCGTAAGCGGGAGGCCGAACACCGGGGAGCTGTTTTTT
v_gene: TRBV21-1; j_gene: TRBJ2-3; d_gene: NA; abundance: few; CDR3aa: CASRTYPDTQYF; CDR3nt: TGTGCCAGCAGAACTTATCCAGATACGCAGTATTTT